The source of this T cell receptor (beta chain) is a study of blood T cell repertoires in COVID-19. V dropped 3 bases and J dropped 7; count of bases not matched to a gene: 2. CDR3 length equals 13 residues. Germline V CDR1 and CDR2: SGHNT, YENEEA. Sequencing used immunoSEQ multiplex PCR; TCRdb keeps in-frame clones, though not all of them. Here the sample spans about 130,000 clones, around 87% being singletons. The chain links TRBV11-3 to TRBJ1-2; 10 bases map to TRBD1. Sequencing was done on a sample of peripheral blood. The sequence was obtained from a woman aged 55-70 years with acute or convalescent COVID-19. This CDR3 reads CASSLGDRGGYTF. DNA of the CDR3: TGTGCCAGCAGCTTGGGGGACAGGGGTGGCTACACCTTC.